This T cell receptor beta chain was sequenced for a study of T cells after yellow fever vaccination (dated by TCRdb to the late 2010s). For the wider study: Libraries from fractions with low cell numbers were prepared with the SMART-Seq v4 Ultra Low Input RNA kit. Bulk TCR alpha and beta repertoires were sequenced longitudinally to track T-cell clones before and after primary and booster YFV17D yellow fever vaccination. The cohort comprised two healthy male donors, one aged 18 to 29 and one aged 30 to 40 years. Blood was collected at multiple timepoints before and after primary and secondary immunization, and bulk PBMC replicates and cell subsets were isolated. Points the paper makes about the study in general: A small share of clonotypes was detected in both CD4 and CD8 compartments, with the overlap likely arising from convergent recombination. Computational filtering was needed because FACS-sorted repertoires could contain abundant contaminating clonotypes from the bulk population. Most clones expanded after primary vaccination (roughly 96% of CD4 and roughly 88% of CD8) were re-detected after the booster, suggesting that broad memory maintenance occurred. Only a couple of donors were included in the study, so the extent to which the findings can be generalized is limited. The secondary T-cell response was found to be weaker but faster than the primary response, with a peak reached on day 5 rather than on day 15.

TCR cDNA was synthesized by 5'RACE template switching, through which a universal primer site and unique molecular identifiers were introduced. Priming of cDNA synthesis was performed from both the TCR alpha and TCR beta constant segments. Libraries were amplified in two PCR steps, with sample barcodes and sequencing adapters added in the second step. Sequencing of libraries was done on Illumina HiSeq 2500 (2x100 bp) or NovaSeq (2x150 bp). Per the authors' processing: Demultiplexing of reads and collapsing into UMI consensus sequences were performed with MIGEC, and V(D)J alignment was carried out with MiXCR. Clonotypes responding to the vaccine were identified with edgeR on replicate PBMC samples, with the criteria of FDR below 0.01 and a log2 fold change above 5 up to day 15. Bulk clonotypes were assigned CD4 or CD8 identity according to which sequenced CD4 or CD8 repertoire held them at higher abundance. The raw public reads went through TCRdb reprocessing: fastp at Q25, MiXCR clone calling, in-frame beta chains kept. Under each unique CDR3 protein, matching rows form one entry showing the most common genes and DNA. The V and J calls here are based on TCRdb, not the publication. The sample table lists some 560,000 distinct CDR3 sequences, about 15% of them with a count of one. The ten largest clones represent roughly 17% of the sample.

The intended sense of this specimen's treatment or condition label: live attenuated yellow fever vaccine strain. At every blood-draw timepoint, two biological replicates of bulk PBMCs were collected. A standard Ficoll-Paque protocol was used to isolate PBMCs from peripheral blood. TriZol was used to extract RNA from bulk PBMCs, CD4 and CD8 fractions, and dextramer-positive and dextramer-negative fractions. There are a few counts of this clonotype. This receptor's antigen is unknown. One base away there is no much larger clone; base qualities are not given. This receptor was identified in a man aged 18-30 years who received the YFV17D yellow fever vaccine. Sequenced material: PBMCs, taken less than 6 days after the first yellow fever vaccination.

The CDR3 sequence is CASSYSWGNQPQHF. The DNA sequence is TGTGCCAGCAGTTACTCATGGGGTAATCAGCCCCAGCATTTT. The chain was built from TRBV6-2 or TRBV6-3 and TRBJ1-5; no D gene is confidently identified. A distance of 7 bases separates the germline ends of V and J, which lose 0 bases and 4 bases respectively. As encoded in the germline V gene, CDR1 is MNHEY while CDR2 is SVGEGT. The CDR3 contains 14 residues, cysteine and phenylalanine counted. Only the CDR3 DNA is retained, 42 bases long and in frame from the first base.